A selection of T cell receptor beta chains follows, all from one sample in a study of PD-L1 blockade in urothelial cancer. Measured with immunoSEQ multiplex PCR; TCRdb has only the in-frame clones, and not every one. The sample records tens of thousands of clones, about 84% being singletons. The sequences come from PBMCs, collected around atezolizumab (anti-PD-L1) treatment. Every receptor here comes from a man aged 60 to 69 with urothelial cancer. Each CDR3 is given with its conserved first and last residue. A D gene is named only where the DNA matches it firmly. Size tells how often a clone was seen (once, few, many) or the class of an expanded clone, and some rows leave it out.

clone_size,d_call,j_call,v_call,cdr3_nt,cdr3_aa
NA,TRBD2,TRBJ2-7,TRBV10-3,TGTGCCATCAACCGTGGCGGGGGGGAGAGGGAGCAGTACTTC,CAINRGGGEREQYF
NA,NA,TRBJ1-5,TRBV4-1,TGCGCCAGCAGCCTATCAACAGGGTTCTACGGCAATCAGCCCCAGCATTTT,CASSLSTGFYGNQPQHF
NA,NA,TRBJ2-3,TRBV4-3,TGCGCCAGCAGCCAAGAACTAGTAGTGGATACGCAGTATTTT,CASSQELVVDTQYF
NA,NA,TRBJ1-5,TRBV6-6,TGTGCCAGCAGTCCCTCAGGGGTTACGGGCAATCAGCCCCAGCATTTT,CASSPSGVTGNQPQHF
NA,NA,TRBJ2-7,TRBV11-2,TGTGCCAGCAGCTTAGAATGGGGGGGGGCGAACGAGCAGTACTTC,CASSLEWGGANEQYF
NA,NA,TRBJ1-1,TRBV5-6,TGTGCCAGCAGACAGACGAACACTGAAGCTTTCTTT,CASRQTNTEAFF
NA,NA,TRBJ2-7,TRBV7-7,TGTGCTAGCAGCTTAGAGTTGGGGTTGGGGGCCTTGTACGAGCAGTACTTC,CASSLELGLGALYEQYF
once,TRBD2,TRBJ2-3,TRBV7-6,TGTGCCAGCAGCCGTGGGAGGGGTCAGCCAGATACGCAGTATTTT,CASSRGRGQPDTQYF
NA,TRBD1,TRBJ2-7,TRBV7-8,TGTGCCAGCAGCCAAGGTCCCGGGACAGATCCCTACGAGCAGTACTTC,CASSQGPGTDPYEQYF
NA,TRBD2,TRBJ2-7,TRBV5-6,TGTGCCAGCAGCTTAAGGAGCGGGACTAGCGTCGACGAGCAGTACTTC,CASSLRSGTSVDEQYF
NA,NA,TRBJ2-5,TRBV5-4,TGTGCCAGCAGCCCATGGGACTTCCAAGAGACCCAGTACTTC,CASSPWDFQETQYF
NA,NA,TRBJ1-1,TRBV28,TGTGCCAGCAGATCACCACGGACTTTCGAGGGCACTGAAGCTTTCTTT,CASRSPRTFEGTEAFF
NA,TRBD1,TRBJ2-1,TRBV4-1,TGCGCCAGCAGCCCTTTATTGAGACAGGGGTTGCCGAATGAGCAGTTCTTC,CASSPLLRQGLPNEQFF
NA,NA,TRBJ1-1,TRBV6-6,TGTGCCAGCACCCGGGAAAGGAACACTGAAGCTTTCTTT,CASTRERNTEAFF
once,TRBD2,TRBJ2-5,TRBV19,TGTGCCAGTACCGGGGGGTCCCAAGAGACCCAGTACTTC,CASTGGSQETQYF
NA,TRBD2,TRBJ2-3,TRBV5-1,TGCGCCAGCAGCTCGGGACTAGCGGGGACCACAGATACGCAGTATTTT,CASSSGLAGTTDTQYF
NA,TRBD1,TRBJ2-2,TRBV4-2,TGTGCCAGCAGCCAGGGGGCGGGGACAGGGTTCGCCGGGGAGCTGTTTTTT,CASSQGAGTGFAGELFF
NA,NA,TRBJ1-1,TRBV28,TGTGCCAGCAGTCTAACAGGTCCGAACACTGAAGCTTTCTTT,CASSLTGPNTEAFF
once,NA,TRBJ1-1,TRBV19,TGTGCCAGTAGCCTGAACAGGAACACTGAAGCTTTCTTT,CASSLNRNTEAFF
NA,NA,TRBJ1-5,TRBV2,TGTGCCAGCATGAAGGGGGTCGCGAGCCACAATCAGCCCCAGCATTTT,CASMKGVASHNQPQHF
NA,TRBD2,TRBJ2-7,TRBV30,TGTGCCTGGAGTGAGGGACTAGCGGGGAAGGACGAGCAGTACTTC,CAWSEGLAGKDEQYF
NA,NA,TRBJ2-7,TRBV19,TGTGCCAGTAGTATTGGGGAGGCCTACGAGCAGTACTTC,CASSIGEAYEQYF
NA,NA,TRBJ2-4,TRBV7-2,TGTGCCAGCACCGAGGGGCAGGGGAGGGCTCAAGACATTCAGTACTTC,CASTEGQGRAQDIQYF
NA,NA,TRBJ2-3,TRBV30,TGTGCCTGGAGTGTACGGGCAGATACGCAGTATTTT,CAWSVRADTQYF
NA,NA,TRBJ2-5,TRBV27,TGTGCCAGCAGTTTATCTGGCGGTACCCAGTACTTC,CASSLSGGTQYF
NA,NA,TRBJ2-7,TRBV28,TGTGCCAGCAGTCCCGGGAGTTACGAGCAGTACTTC,CASSPGSYEQYF
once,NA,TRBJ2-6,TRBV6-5,TGTGCCAGCAATCCTCTCTCTGGGGCCAACGTCCTGACTTTC,CASNPLSGANVLTF
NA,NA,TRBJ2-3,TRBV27,TGTGCCAGCAGTTTATTCAGTTCTACAGATACGCAGTATTTT,CASSLFSSTDTQYF
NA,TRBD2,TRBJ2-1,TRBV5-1,TGCGCCACATCTAGCGGTACCTACAATGAGCAGTTCTTC,CATSSGTYNEQFF
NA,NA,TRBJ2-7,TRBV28,TGTGCCAGCAGTTTTGACCAATGGGGGGGCATCCGCTACGAGCAGTACTTC,CASSFDQWGGIRYEQYF
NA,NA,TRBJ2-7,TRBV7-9,TGTGCCAGCAGCCTCGACAGCTCCTCCTACGAGCAGTACTTC,CASSLDSSSYEQYF
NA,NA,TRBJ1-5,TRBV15,TGTGCCACCAGCAGCCGACAGGTTCAACGGGCCCAGCATTTT,CATSSRQVQRAQHF
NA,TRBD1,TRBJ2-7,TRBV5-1,TGCGCCAGCAGCCAGAGAGGACAGGGGGCGAGGTCCTACGAGCAGTACTTC,CASSQRGQGARSYEQYF
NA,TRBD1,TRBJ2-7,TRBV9,TGTGCCAGCAGCCCAGGGACAGCCTCCTACGAGCAGTACTTC,CASSPGTASYEQYF
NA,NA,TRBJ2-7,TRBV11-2,TGTGCCAGCAGCTTAGTGGGACTTAACATCGAGCAGTACTTC,CASSLVGLNIEQYF
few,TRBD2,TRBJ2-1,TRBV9,TGTGCCAGCAGCGTAGCTACTAGCGGGGGGTTTGAGCAGTTCTTC,CASSVATSGGFEQFF
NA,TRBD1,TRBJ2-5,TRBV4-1,TGCGCCAGCAGCCCTCCTCGGGACAGGGGACCGGAGACCCAGTACTTC,CASSPPRDRGPETQYF
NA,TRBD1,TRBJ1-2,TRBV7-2,TGTGCCAGCAGCCCCGGGACAGGGGCCTCCCTAGGTGGCTACACCTTC,CASSPGTGASLGGYTF
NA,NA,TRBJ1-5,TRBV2,TGTGCCAGCAGTGAGAGCGGGCGGTGGGACCAGCCCCAGCATTTT,CASSESGRWDQPQHF
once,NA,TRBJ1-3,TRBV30,TGTGCCTGGATGCGGGGAAATATGCGCTCTGGAAACACCATATATTTT,CAWMRGNMRSGNTIYF
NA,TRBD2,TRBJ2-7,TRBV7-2,TGTGCCAGCAGCTTACGCGGGAGTAGGTACGAGCAGTACTTC,CASSLRGSRYEQYF
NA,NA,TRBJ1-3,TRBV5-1,TGCGCCAGCGGGCAGGGAATCGGTGGAAACACCATATATTTT,CASGQGIGGNTIYF
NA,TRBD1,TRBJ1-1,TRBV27,TGTGCCAGCAGCCTAAGACCCAGGGGGACTGAAGCTTTCTTT,CASSLRPRGTEAFF